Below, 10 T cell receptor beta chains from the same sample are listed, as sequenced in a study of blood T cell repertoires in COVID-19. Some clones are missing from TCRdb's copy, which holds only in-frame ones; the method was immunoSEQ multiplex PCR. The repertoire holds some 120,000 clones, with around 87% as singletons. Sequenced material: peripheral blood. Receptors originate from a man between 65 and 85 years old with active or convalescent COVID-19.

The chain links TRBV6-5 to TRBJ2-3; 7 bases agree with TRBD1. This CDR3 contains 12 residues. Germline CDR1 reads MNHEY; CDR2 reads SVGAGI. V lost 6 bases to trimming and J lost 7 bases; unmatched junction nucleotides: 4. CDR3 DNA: TGTGCCAGCAGCCCAGGGGGTTATACGCAGTATTTT. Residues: CASSPGGYTQYF.

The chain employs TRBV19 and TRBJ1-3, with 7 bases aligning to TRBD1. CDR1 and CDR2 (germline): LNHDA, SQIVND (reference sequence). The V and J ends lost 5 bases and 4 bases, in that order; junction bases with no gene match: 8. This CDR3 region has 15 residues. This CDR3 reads CASSPQTGIGNTIYF. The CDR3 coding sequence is TGTGCCAGTAGTCCACAGACAGGGATCGGAAACACCATATATTTT.

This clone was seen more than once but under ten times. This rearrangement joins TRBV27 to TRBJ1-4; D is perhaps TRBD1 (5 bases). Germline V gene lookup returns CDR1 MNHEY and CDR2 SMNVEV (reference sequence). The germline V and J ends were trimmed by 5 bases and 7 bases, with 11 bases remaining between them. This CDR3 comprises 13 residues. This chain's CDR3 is CASSRRQFEKLFF. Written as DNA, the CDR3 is TGTGCCAGCAGTCGACGACAGTTTGAAAAACTGTTTTTT.

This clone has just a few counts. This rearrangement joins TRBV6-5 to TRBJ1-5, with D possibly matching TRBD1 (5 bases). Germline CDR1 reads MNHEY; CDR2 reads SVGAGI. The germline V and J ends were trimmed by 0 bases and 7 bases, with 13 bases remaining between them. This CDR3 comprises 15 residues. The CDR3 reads CASSYSSGSGQPQHF. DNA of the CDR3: TGTGCCAGCAGTTACTCGTCAGGGTCGGGCCAGCCCCAGCATTTT.

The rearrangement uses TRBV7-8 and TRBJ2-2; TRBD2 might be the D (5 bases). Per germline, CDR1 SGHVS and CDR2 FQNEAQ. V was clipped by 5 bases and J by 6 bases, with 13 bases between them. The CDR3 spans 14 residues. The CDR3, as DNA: TGTGCCAGCAGCCCTTCGCGGGCTTCCGGGGAGCTGTTTTTT. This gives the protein CASSPSRASGELFF.

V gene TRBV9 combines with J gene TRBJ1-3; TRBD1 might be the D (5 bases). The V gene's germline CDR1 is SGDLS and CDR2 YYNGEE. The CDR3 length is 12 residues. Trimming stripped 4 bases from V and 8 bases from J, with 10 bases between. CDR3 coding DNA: TGTGCCAGCAGCCAATCGGGGGACACCATATATTTT. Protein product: CASSQSGDTIYF.

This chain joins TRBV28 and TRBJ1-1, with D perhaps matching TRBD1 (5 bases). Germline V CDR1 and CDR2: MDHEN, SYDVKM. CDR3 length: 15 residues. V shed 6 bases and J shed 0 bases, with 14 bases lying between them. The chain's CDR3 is CASRPRDPMNTEAFF. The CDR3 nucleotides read TGTGCCAGCAGACCCAGGGATCCGATGAACACTGAAGCTTTCTTT. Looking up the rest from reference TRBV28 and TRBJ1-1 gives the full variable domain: DVKVTQSSRYLVKRTGEKVFLECVQDMDHENMFWYRQDPGLGLRLIYFSYDVKMKEKGDIPEGYSVSREKKERFSLILESASTNQTSMYLCASRPRDPMNTEAFFGQGTRLTVV.

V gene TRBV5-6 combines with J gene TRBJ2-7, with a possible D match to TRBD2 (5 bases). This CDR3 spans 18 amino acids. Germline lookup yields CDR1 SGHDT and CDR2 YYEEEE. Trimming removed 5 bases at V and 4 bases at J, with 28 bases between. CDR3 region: CASSPGKGSLRFMYEQYF. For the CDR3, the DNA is TGTGCCAGCAGTCCGGGGAAGGGTTCACTTCGGTTTATGTACGAGCAGTACTTC.

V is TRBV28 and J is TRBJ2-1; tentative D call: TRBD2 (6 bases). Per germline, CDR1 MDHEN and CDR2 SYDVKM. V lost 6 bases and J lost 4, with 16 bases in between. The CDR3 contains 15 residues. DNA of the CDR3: TGTGCCAGCAGAGAATCGGGGAGGATGTACAATGAGCAGTTCTTC. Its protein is CASRESGRMYNEQFF.

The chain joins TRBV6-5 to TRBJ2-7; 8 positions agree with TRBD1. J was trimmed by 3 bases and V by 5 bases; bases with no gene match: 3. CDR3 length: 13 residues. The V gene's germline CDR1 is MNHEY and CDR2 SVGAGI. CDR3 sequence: CASSRDRLYEQYF. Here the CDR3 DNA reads TGTGCCAGCAGTCGGGACAGGCTCTACGAGCAGTACTTC.